This T cell receptor beta chain is drawn from a study of neoadjuvant anti-PD-1 for oral cavity cancer. Study-wide background: Patients without progression got a fourth dose around day 43.

Here immunoSEQ multiplex PCR was the method, and the copy in TCRdb shows in-frame clones only, minus some. The sample lists tens of thousands of clones; 60% to 80% were seen once. Concerning this clone: Antigen: not known.

As to time point: after neoadjuvant nivolumab, at surgical resection. Study conclusions and caveats: Non-responders to neoadjuvant nivolumab had significantly more clonal PBMC T cells than responders.

This receptor was identified in a person between 40 and 85 years old with oral cavity squamous cell carcinoma. The sample was PBMCs, taken after nivolumab (anti-PD-1) treatment.

CDR3 in amino acids: CASSPKTGTEAFF. The CDR3 bases are TGTGCCAGCTCCCCCAAGACAGGCACTGAAGCTTTCTTT. J is TRBJ1-1 and V is TRBV18, with D maybe TRBD1 (6 bases). The CDR3 is 13 residues long. CDR1 is KGHSH, CDR2 LQKENI, per germline. The germline V and J ends were trimmed by 6 bases and 4 bases, with 12 bases remaining between them.